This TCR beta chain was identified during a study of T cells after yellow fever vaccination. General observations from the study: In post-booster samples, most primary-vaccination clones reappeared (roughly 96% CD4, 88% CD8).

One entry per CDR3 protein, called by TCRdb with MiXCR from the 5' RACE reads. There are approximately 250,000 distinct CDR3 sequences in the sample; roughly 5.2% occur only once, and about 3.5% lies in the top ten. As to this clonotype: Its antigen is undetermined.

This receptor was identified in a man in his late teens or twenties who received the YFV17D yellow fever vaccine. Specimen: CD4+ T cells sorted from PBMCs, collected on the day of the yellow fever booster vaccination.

The CDR3 protein is CASGQETYEQYF. The CDR3 nucleotides are TGTGCCAGCGGACAGGAGACCTACGAGCAGTACTTC. J is TRBJ2-7 and V is TRBV6-2 or TRBV6-3; 7 nucleotides agree with TRBD1. The CDR3 extends over 12 amino acids. J gave up 2 bases and V 8 bases, and 3 bases lay outside the gene matches. Germline CDR1 MNHEY, CDR2 SVGEGT.